This section outlines one TCR beta chain sequence together with its context. The sample originates from a study of Ad26.COV2.S vaccination and SARS-CoV-2 variants. V was pared by 1 base and J by 0 bases, with 3 bases of the junction left unmatched. CDR3 length: 16 amino acids. Germline CDR1 reads MNHNS; CDR2 reads SASEGT. The treatment is: some 20 received Ad26.COV2.S at low or high dose, single or two shots; roughly five received placebo; per-sample allocation not given. Samples analyzed were those drawn on day 63 after the first vaccine or placebo injection. This table comes from immunoSEQ multiplex PCR, and its TCRdb copy is limited to in-frame clones, with some not included. This sample has some 340,000 clones, with over 80% found just once.

The input for sequencing was peripheral blood, taken in a trial of Ad26.COV2.S vaccine versus placebo. This sequence joins TRBV6-1 and TRBJ1-1; 9 bases fit TRBD1. The receptor comes from a person aged 18-65 years who received the Ad26.COV2.S COVID-19 vaccine or a placebo. The CDR3 DNA follows: TGTGCCAGCAGTGAAGGAGGGACAGGGCTGAACACTGAAGCTTTCTTT. Translated: CASSEGGTGLNTEAFF.